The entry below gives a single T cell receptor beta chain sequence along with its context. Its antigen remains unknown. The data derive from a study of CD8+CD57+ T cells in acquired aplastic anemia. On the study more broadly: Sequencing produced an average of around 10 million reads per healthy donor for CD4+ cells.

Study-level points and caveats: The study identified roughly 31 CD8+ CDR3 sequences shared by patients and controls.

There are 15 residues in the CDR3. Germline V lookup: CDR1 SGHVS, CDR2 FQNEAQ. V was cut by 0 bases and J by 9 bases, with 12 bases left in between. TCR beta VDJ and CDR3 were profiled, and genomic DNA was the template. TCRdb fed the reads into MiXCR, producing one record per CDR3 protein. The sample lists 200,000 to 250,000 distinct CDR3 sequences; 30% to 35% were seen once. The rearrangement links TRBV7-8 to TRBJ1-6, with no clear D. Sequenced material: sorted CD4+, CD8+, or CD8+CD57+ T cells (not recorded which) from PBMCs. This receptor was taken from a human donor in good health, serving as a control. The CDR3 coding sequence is TGTGCCAGCAGCTTAGCGTTACGGGGAGGTTCACCCCTCCACTTT. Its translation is CASSLALRGGSPLHF.